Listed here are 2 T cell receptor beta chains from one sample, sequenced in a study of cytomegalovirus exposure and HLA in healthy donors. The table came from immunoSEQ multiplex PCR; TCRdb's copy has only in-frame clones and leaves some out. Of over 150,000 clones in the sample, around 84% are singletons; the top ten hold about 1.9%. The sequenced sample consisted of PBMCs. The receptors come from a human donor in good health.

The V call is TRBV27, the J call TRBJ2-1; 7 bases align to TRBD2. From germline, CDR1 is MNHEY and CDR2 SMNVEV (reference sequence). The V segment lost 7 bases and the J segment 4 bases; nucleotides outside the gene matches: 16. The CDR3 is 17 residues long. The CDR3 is CASNPMRGAGTYNEQFF. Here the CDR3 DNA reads TGTGCCAGCAACCCGATGAGGGGAGCGGGAACTTACAATGAGCAGTTCTTC.

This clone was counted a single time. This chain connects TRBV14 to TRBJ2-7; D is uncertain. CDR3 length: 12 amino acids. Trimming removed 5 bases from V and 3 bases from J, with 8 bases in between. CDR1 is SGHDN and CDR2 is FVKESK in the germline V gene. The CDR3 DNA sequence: TGTGCCAGCAGCATGGGCTACTACGAGCAGTACTTC. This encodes CASSMGYYEQYF. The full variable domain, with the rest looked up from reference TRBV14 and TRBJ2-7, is EAGVTQFPSHSVIEKGQTVTLRCDPISGHDNLYWYRRVMGKEIKFLLHFVKESKQDESGMPNNRFLAERTGGTYSTLKVQPAELEDSGVYFCASSMGYYEQYFGPGTRLTVT.